These 29 T cell receptor beta chains share one sample of origin, sequenced in a study of response to subunit inactivated influenza vaccine. TCRdb reprocessed the RT-PCR reads with MiXCR, giving one entry per CDR3 protein. The table records 650,000 to 850,000 distinct CDR3 sequences, around 13% of them present only once. This specimen was PBMCs from blood, taken about 14 days before vaccination. The receptors derive from a middle-aged man who received an inactivated influenza vaccine.

This clonotype was observed a few times. The rearrangement joins TRBV5-1 to TRBJ2-3, with D possibly TRBD2 on 7 matching bases. Trimming took off 5 bases at V and 4 bases at J, with 11 bases between the two ends. CDR1 is SGHRS, CDR2 YFSETQ, per germline. This CDR3 has 13 amino acids. The CDR3 region is CASSGGASDTQYF. CDR3 coding DNA: TGCGCCAGCAGTGGGGGGGCGTCAGATACGCAGTATTTT.

This clonotype has a handful of counts. V is TRBV30 and J is TRBJ2-3; D is unclear. Germline V gene sequence: CDR1 GTSNPN, CDR2 SVGIG (reference sequence). This CDR3 contains 12 residues. V was shortened by 8 bases and J by 3 bases, with 12 bases between the two germline ends. The CDR3 nucleotides read TGTGCCCGAGGAGTGATGACAGATACGCAGTATTTT. Residues: CARGVMTDTQYF.

This clonotype showed up just a few times. The chain links TRBV20-1 to TRBJ1-5; TRBD1 is a possible D gene (5 bases). The V gene's germline CDR1 is DFQATT and CDR2 SNEGSKA (reference sequence). Trimming stripped 4 bases from V and 5 bases from J, with 12 bases between. The CDR3 extends over 13 amino acids. The CDR3 spells CSANAGTDQPQHF. The CDR3 DNA sequence: TGCAGTGCTAACGCTGGGACGGATCAGCCCCAGCATTTT.

This clonotype was observed a few times. CDR3 amino acids: CASSSNDRVVNQPQHF. CDR3 sequence (DNA): TGTGCCAGCAGCTCGAACGACAGGGTTGTCAATCAGCCCCAGCATTTT. V usage is TRBV5-5 and J usage is TRBJ1-5; TRBD1 matches at 7 bases. After removal of 3 bases from V and 3 bases from J, the junction contained 9 bases not matched to a gene. Germline V CDR1 and CDR2: SGHKS, YYEKEE (reference sequence). CDR3 length: 16 amino acids.

This clonotype came up a few times. The gene calls are TRBV12-3 or TRBV12-4 and TRBJ1-3; the D is unclear. CDR3 length: 12 amino acids. Trimming took off 5 bases at V and 4 bases at J, with 6 bases between the two ends. In DNA form, the CDR3 reads TGTGCCAGCAGTCGGATAGGAAACACCATATATTTT. It codes for CASSRIGNTIYF.

This clonotype occurred a few times. The chain has TRBV3-1 and TRBJ1-1, with D tentatively TRBD1 (6 bases). The CDR3 length is 14 residues. V lost 5 bases and J lost 6, with 16 bases in between. Germline lookup yields CDR1 LGHDT and CDR2 YNNKEL (reference sequence). CDR3 amino acids: CASSLVTGSAEAFF. As DNA, the CDR3 is TGTGCCAGCAGCTTAGTCACAGGGTCGGCTGAAGCTTTCTTT. Full variable domain (remainder filled in from reference TRBV3-1 and TRBJ1-1): DTAVSQTPKYLVTQMGNDKSIKCEQNLGHDTMYWYKQDSKKFLKIMFSYNNKELIINETVPNRFSPKSPDKAHLNLHINSLELGDSAVYFCASSLVTGSAEAFFGQGTRLTVV.

This clonotype has only a few counts. This chain links TRBV14 with TRBJ2-1; 12 bases fit TRBD2. V lost 1 base and J lost 4; bases outside the gene matches: 2. The CDR3 has 16 residues. CDR1 is SGHDN and CDR2 is FVKESK in the germline V gene. The CDR3 protein is CASSQVTSGGYNEQFF. The CDR3, as DNA: TGTGCCAGCAGCCAAGTTACTAGCGGGGGGTACAATGAGCAGTTCTTC.

This clonotype was counted only a few times. The chain links TRBV7-9 to TRBJ2-3; D ambiguous. The CDR3 runs 17 residues. The V gene's germline CDR1 is SEHNR and CDR2 FQNEAQ (reference sequence). Trimming left V 2 bases short and J 1 base short, with 16 bases between. The CDR3 loop is CASSLWLSPEGTDTQYF. The CDR3 DNA reads as TGTGCCAGCAGCTTATGGTTATCTCCAGAGGGCACAGATACGCAGTATTTT.

The V and J genes are TRBV3-1 and TRBJ2-7; D possibly corresponds to TRBD1 (6 bases). CDR1 and CDR2 (germline): LGHDT, YNNKEL (reference sequence). This CDR3 contains 13 residues. V lost 4 bases, J lost 6 bases, and 13 bases lay in between. The CDR3 DNA sequence: TGTGCCAGCAGCCCCCGACAGGACGGCGAGCAGTACTTC. Translation gives CASSPRQDGEQYF.

This clonotype was counted only a few times. The chain combines TRBV11-2 with TRBJ2-3; 8 nucleotides match TRBD2. Germline-derived CDR1 and CDR2 are SGHAT and FQNNGV. J lost 3 bases, V lost 0 bases, and 17 bases had no gene match. The CDR3 sequence is 20 residues long. CDR3 region: CASSLEPPGRGGWQTDTQYF. CDR3 DNA sequence: TGTGCCAGCAGCTTAGAGCCCCCCGGACGGGGGGGATGGCAGACAGATACGCAGTATTTT.

This clonotype was detected a few times. The chain is built from TRBV6-1 and TRBJ2-2; D unclear. V lost 7 bases and J lost 0, with 12 bases in between. The CDR3 contains 15 residues. Germline V gene sequence: CDR1 MNHNS, CDR2 SASEGT. The DNA of the CDR3 is TGTGCCAGCACCTCCTTGGGAACGAACACCGGGGAGCTGTTTTTT. It encodes CASTSLGTNTGELFF.

This clonotype turned up a few times. This sequence joins TRBV5-6 and TRBJ2-7, with D uncertain. V was shortened by 4 bases and J by 5 bases, with 19 bases between the two germline ends. The germline gives CDR1 SGHDT, CDR2 YYEEEE. The CDR3 has 15 amino acids. CDR3 loop: CASSTLRVNQHEQYF. CDR3 sequence (DNA): TGTGCCAGCAGCACGCTCCGGGTCAACCAACACGAGCAGTACTTC.

The chain recombines TRBV11-2 with TRBJ2-2; TRBD1 agrees at 8 bases. This CDR3 is built from 16 residues. V lost 4 bases and J lost 6; bases outside the gene matches: 10. Germline lookup yields CDR1 SGHAT and CDR2 FQNNGV. In DNA, the CDR3 is TGTGCCAGCAGCTGGCGGACAGGGTTGGTGTCCGGGGAGCTGTTTTTT. Translation gives CASSWRTGLVSGELFF.

The chain joins TRBV10-3 to TRBJ2-2, with 10 bases identical to TRBD1. Per the germline V gene, CDR1 is ENHRY and CDR2 is SYGVKD. Unmatched junction bases numbered 4, after V lost 5 bases and J lost 4 bases. This CDR3 region has 15 residues. For the CDR3, the DNA is TGTGCCATCAGTCCCGACAGGGGGCTCACCGGGGAGCTGTTTTTT. Residues: CAISPDRGLTGELFF.

The chain uses TRBV4-3 and TRBJ1-4, with a tentative D call TRBD1 (5 bases). The V gene lost 0 bases and the J gene lost 6 bases, with 14 bases spanning the gap. The germline CDR1 and CDR2 sequences are LGHNA and YSLEER. CDR3 length: 16 residues. The CDR3 DNA sequence: TGCGCCAGCAGCCAAGAGCGGGCCCTGGGGGATGAAAAACTGTTTTTT. Its protein product is CASSQERALGDEKLFF.

This clonotype has just a few counts. J is TRBJ2-5 and V is TRBV7-9; D might be TRBD1 (6 bases). CDR1 SEHNR and CDR2 FQNEAQ come from the germline V gene (reference sequence). Trimming shortened V by 1 base and J by 5 bases, and 17 bases separated the two germline ends. The CDR3 covers 16 residues. The CDR3 loop reads CASSLGTALSWETQYF. The CDR3 nucleotides read TGTGCCAGCAGCTTAGGGACAGCCTTGTCCTGGGAGACCCAGTACTTC.

This chain links TRBV18 with TRBJ2-2, with 8 bases fitting TRBD1. Germline V CDR1 and CDR2: KGHSH, LQKENI. Trimming took 1 base from V and 4 from J; bases not matched to a gene: 5. This CDR3 is 16 amino acids long. Here the CDR3 reads CASSPLGTGITGELFF. CDR3 bases: TGTGCCAGCTCACCACTGGGGACAGGAATCACCGGGGAGCTGTTTTTT.

This clonotype was observed a few times. The V gene is TRBV4-2, the J gene TRBJ2-2; tentative D call: TRBD2 (6 bases). The germline CDR1 and CDR2 sequences are LGHNA and YNFKEQ. Between the trimmed V and J ends, which lost 0 bases and 5 bases, there was a span of 10 bases. The length of the CDR3 is 15 residues. The CDR3 protein is CASSQDQAGTGELFF. The DNA for the CDR3 is TGTGCCAGCAGCCAAGATCAGGCGGGAACCGGGGAGCTGTTTTTT.

CDR3 sequence: CASSESGGRATDTQYF. The CDR3 nucleotides are TGCGCCAGCAGTGAGTCCGGTGGCAGGGCTACAGATACGCAGTATTTT. This chain links TRBV10-1 with TRBJ2-3; the D gene is possibly TRBD1 (5 bases). CDR3 length: 16 residues. Trimming took 0 bases from V and 3 from J, leaving 13 bases between them. The V gene's germline CDR1 is WNHNN and CDR2 SYGVQD (reference sequence).

V is TRBV20-1 and J is TRBJ2-4; 11 bases match TRBD2. Trimming took 2 bases from V and 6 from J; bases not matched to a gene: 6. CDR3 length: 15 residues. Germline loops: CDR1 DFQATT, CDR2 SNEGSKA (reference sequence). CDR3 sequence: CSARSTSGSSNIQYF. The DNA for the CDR3 is TGCAGTGCTAGATCAACTAGCGGGAGCTCAAACATTCAGTACTTC.

The rearrangement links TRBV5-1 to TRBJ2-5, with TRBD2 identical over 10 bases. V lost 5 bases to trimming and J lost 3 bases; unmatched junction nucleotides: 7. From germline, CDR1 is SGHRS and CDR2 YFSETQ. The CDR3 covers 15 residues. This chain's CDR3 is CASRRSGRAEETQYF. The CDR3 coding sequence is TGCGCCAGCAGAAGGAGCGGGAGGGCCGAAGAGACCCAGTACTTC.

Remarks on this clonotype: One junction end does not reproduce the germline sequence, and a read error may be involved. The chain links TRBV5-4 to TRBJ2-1; TRBD1 aligns across 7 bases. Germline CDR1 and CDR2: SGHNT and YYREEE (reference sequence). CDR3 length: 12 amino acids. The CDR3 nucleotides are TGTGCCAGCAGCCATCGACAGGGCTATTGGCTCTTC. Its translation: CASSHRQGYWLF.

CDR3 in DNA: TGTGCCAGCTGTTATGTGGGGACACATTACGAGCAGTACTTC. This codes for CASCYVGTHYEQYF. This chain links TRBV12-3 or TRBV12-4 with TRBJ2-7, with a possible D match to TRBD1 (6 bases). The CDR3 has 14 amino acids. V lost 8 bases and J lost 4, with 18 bases in between.

This clonotype was seen more than once but under ten times. The J gene is TRBJ2-1, the V gene TRBV5-6; TRBD1 might be the D (6 bases). The CDR3 covers 15 residues. Germline CDR1 SGHDT, CDR2 YYEEEE. The ends were cut back, 3 bases at V and 11 bases at J, with 21 bases in the middle. Written as DNA, the CDR3 is TGTGCCAGCAGCTCTACAGGGTTTATGGGGAACCAGCAGTTCTTC. Residues: CASSSTGFMGNQQFF.

The table lists this clonotype with a few counts. This chain connects TRBV6-1 to TRBJ2-5; D might be TRBD1 or TRBD2, each matching 7 bases. The germline V gene has CDR1 MNHNS and CDR2 SASEGT. The length of the CDR3 is 13 residues. V gave up 7 bases and J gave up 8 bases, with 17 bases separating them. The CDR3 is CASTEPGGGTQYF. The DNA for the CDR3 is TGTGCCAGCACGGAGCCAGGGGGGGGCACCCAGTACTTC.

This clonotype appeared many times. V gene TRBV10-3 combines with J gene TRBJ1-2; TRBD1 matches at 8 bases. This CDR3 region has 13 residues. Germline trimming cut 6 bases from V and 8 bases from J; bases unmatched to any gene: 8. Germline V CDR1 and CDR2: ENHRY, SYGVKD. The CDR3 bases are TGTGCCATCAGGGAGACAGGGGAAAACGGCTACACCTTC. This codes for CAIRETGENGYTF.

V gene TRBV10-2 combines with J gene TRBJ2-3, with D possibly being TRBD1 (6 bases). The CDR3 has 16 amino acids. Germline CDR1 WSHSY, CDR2 SAAADI. Trimming took off 2 bases at V and 2 bases at J, with 14 bases between the two ends. In DNA form, the CDR3 reads TGCGCCAGCAGTGAGGTGTACAGGGTAAACACAGATACGCAGTATTTT. Encoded protein: CASSEVYRVNTDTQYF.

This clonotype has only a few counts. The chain combines TRBV20-1 with TRBJ2-4; D might be TRBD2 (6 bases). The V end lost 1 base, the J end lost 8 bases, and 15 bases lay between the germline ends. The germline V gene has CDR1 DFQATT and CDR2 SNEGSKA (reference sequence). This CDR3 has 14 amino acids. The CDR3 DNA reads TGCAGTGCTAGAGTCGGGGGATCTCGCGACATTCAGTACTTC. Translated, it gives CSARVGGSRDIQYF.

This clonotype was recorded a few times. J is TRBJ1-6 and V is TRBV12-3 or TRBV12-4; D is ambiguous. The CDR3 consists of 12 residues. V was pared by 4 bases and J by 9 bases, with 7 bases between. The CDR3 coding sequence is TGTGCCAGCAGTTCCACTGGTTCACCCCTCCACTTT. This gives the protein CASSSTGSPLHF.